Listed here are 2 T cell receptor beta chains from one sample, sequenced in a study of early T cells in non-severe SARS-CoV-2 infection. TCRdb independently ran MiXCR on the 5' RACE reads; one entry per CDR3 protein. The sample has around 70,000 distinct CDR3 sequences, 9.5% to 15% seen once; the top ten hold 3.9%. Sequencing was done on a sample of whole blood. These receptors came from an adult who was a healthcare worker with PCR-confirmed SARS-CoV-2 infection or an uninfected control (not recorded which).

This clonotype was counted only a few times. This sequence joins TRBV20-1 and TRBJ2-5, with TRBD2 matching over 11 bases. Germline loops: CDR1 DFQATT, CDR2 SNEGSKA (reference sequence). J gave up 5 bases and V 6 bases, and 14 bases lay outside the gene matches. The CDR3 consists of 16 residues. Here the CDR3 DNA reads TGCAGTGCCTTCTTGACTAGCGGGACCCTACCGGAGACCCAGTACTTC. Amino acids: CSAFLTSGTLPETQYF.

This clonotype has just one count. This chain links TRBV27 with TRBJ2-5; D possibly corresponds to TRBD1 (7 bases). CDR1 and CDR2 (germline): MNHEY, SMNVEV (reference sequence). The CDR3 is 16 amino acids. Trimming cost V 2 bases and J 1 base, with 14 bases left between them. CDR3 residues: CASSLGAGQIQETQYF. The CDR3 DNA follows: TGTGCCAGCAGTTTAGGTGCGGGACAGATCCAAGAGACCCAGTACTTC.